These 21 T cell receptor beta chains came from one sample sequenced in a study of blood T cells in healthy people across ages. A sample-barcoded 5' primer and a J-beta primer mix were used in a second PCR of roughly 7 to 11 cycles. TCRdb independently ran MiXCR on the 5' RACE reads; one entry per CDR3 protein. This table has some 640,000 distinct CDR3 sequences, around 45% appearing once. The sample comprised blood. Receptors originate from a woman between 55 and 75 years old in good health.

The chain joins TRBV20-1 to TRBJ2-1, with 9 positions matching TRBD1. Looked up from germline, CDR1 is DFQATT and CDR2 is SNEGSKA (reference sequence). The CDR3 is 15 residues long. V gave up 3 bases and J gave up 7 bases; unmatched junction bases: 10. In nucleotides, the CDR3 is TGCAGTGCTAGCCCCGGGACAGGGAGGGGAAATGAGCAGTTCTTC. This sequence encodes CSASPGTGRGNEQFF.

The chain joins TRBV29-1 to TRBJ1-5, with 9 bases fitting TRBD1. Per the germline V gene, CDR1 is SQVTM and CDR2 is ANQGSEA. The CDR3 has 15 residues. The V gene end was trimmed by 6 bases and the J gene end by 3 bases; junction bases not matched to a gene: 9. Written as DNA, the CDR3 is TGCAGCGTCAGGACAGGGGCGTTCGACAATCAGCCCCAGCATTTT. Translating gives CSVRTGAFDNQPQHF.

In regard to this clonotype: This may be a read error: a much more frequent sequence differs by one nucleotide. The chain joins TRBV29-1 to TRBJ2-3; D gene unclear. The CDR3 runs to 12 residues. The germline V gene has CDR1 SQVTM and CDR2 ANQGSEA. V gave up 7 bases and J gave up 5 bases, with 13 bases separating them. Written as DNA, the CDR3 is TGCAGCGGCCCCCTAATAGAAGATACGCAGTATTTT. Translation gives CSGPLIEDTQYF.

This clonotype was found a few times. The rearrangement joins TRBV10-3 to TRBJ2-4, with a tentative D call TRBD2 (6 bases). V lost 3 bases, J lost 3 bases, and 12 bases lay in between. CDR3 length: 15 amino acids. CDR1 and CDR2 from the germline V gene are ENHRY and SYGVKD. CDR3 in DNA: TGTGCCATCAGTGAAGTGACGGGGGTCAAAAACATTCAGTACTTC. This encodes CAISEVTGVKNIQYF.

J is TRBJ2-4 and V is TRBV4-1, with D perhaps matching TRBD2 (5 bases). V was trimmed by 0 bases and J by 13 bases, leaving 13 bases between them. CDR1 MGHRA and CDR2 YSYEKL come from the germline V gene. This CDR3 is built from 13 residues. The CDR3: CASSQDRTEEQYF. For the CDR3, the DNA is TGCGCCAGCAGCCAAGATCGCACGGAGGAGCAGTACTTC.

V is TRBV4-3 and J is TRBJ2-5, with D possibly TRBD2 on 6 matching bases. The J call is in doubt because the DNA end fits TRBJ2-7 better. Germline-derived CDR1 and CDR2 are LGHNA and YSLEER. The CDR3 is 16 residues long. CDR3 sequence reads: CASSQDPGATNYEQYF. The DNA for the CDR3 is TGCGCCAGCAGCCAAGATCCGGGAGCTACTAACTACGAGCAGTACTTC.

The chain uses TRBV2 and TRBJ1-4; weak D call: TRBD1 (5 bases). V shed 2 bases and J shed 2 bases, with 6 bases lying between them. Germline V gene data show CDR1 as SNHLY and CDR2 as FYNNEI. This CDR3 region has 14 residues. Written as DNA, the CDR3 is TGTGCCAGCAGTGAACAGGGTACTAATGAAAAACTGTTTTTT. Encoded protein: CASSEQGTNEKLFF.

The J gene is TRBJ1-2, the V gene TRBV6-1, with 7 nucleotides matching TRBD1. CDR1 is MNHNS, CDR2 SASEGT, per germline. There are 17 residues in the CDR3. With V trimmed by 0 bases and J by 3 bases, 10 bases remained unmatched. This CDR3 reads CASSEAPGGSGYYGYTF. The CDR3 coding sequence is TGTGCCAGCAGTGAAGCGCCAGGGGGATCTGGTTACTATGGCTACACCTTC.

This clonotype was seen many times. The chain recombines TRBV10-3 with TRBJ2-3; 12 bases fit TRBD2. The V segment lost 2 bases and the J segment 0 bases; nucleotides outside the gene matches: 0. The CDR3 spans 16 residues. Germline V gives CDR1 ENHRY, CDR2 SYGVKD. CDR3 sequence reads: CAISEGLAGSTDTQYF. The CDR3 region has the DNA TGTGCCATCAGTGAGGGACTAGCGGGAAGCACAGATACGCAGTATTTT.

The chain combines TRBV29-1 with TRBJ2-1; D may be TRBD2 (5 bases). The germline V gene encodes CDR1 SQVTM and CDR2 ANQGSEA. Trimming removed 3 bases at V and 8 bases at J, with 14 bases between. CDR3 size: 13 residues. CDR3 nucleotide sequence: TGCAGCGTTGACTCGTCTAGCACCGATGAGCAGTTCTTC. It encodes CSVDSSSTDEQFF.

This clonotype was recorded many times. The chain joins TRBV9 to TRBJ2-5; D remains unclear. The CDR3 totals 13 residues. V dropped 0 bases and J dropped 4 bases, with 7 bases sitting between them. Germline values: CDR1 SGDLS, CDR2 YYNGEE. The CDR3 coding sequence is TGTGCCAGCAGCGTAGGTTCGGGAGAGACCCAGTACTTC. Encoded protein: CASSVGSGETQYF.

This clonotype showed up many times. This chain connects TRBV9 to TRBJ2-1; D is unclear. CDR3 size: 13 residues. V shed 4 bases and J shed 7 bases, with 12 bases lying between them. Germline CDR1 SGDLS, CDR2 YYNGEE. CDR3 DNA: TGTGCCAGCAGCCCCAGCACTTCGAATGAGCAGTTCTTC. Residues: CASSPSTSNEQFF.

The chain is built from TRBV2 and TRBJ2-5; 9 nucleotides line up with TRBD1. The J call is doubtful: the DNA matches TRBJ2-7 better. CDR1 SNHLY and CDR2 FYNNEI come from the germline V gene. This CDR3 is built from 16 residues. CDR3 loop: CASSEEIGTGFYEQYF. The CDR3 nucleotides are TGTGCCAGCAGTGAAGAGATTGGGACAGGGTTCTACGAGCAGTACTTC.

This chain joins TRBV6-2 or TRBV6-3 and TRBJ2-7, with TRBD1 matching over 12 bases. This CDR3 comprises 14 residues. V was clipped by 8 bases and J by 6 bases; unmatched bases: 8. CDR1 MNHEY and CDR2 SVGEGT come from the germline V gene. This CDR3 is CASVDRDRGLEQYF. CDR3 sequence (DNA): TGTGCCAGCGTTGACCGGGACAGGGGGCTCGAGCAGTACTTC.

Ten or more counts support this clonotype. This rearrangement joins TRBV28 to TRBJ2-7; D is undetermined. V was pared by 1 base and J by 4 bases, with 8 bases between. Germline loops: CDR1 MDHEN, CDR2 SYDVKM. CDR3 length: 13 residues. CDR3 loop: CASSLFPTYEQYF. As DNA, the CDR3 is TGTGCCAGCAGTTTATTCCCTACTTACGAGCAGTACTTC.

This clonotype was counted between two and nine times. In DNA, the CDR3 is TGTGCCAGCAGCTCTCCCCTGGGCTATGGCTACACCTTC. It specifies CASSSPLGYGYTF. This rearrangement joins TRBV7-2 to TRBJ1-2; D remains ambiguous. V lost 4 bases and J 4 bases, leaving 10 bases between the germline ends. Germline V lookup: CDR1 SGHTA, CDR2 FQGNSA. The CDR3 is made up of 13 amino acids.

The chain employs TRBV7-2 and TRBJ2-1; 8 bases are a match to TRBD2. From germline, CDR1 is SGHTA and CDR2 FQGNSA. CDR3 length: 16 amino acids. V trimming: 3 bases; J trimming: 5 bases; junction bases outside the gene matches: 9. The CDR3 sequence: CASSFSLAGGHNEQFF. CDR3 in DNA: TGTGCCAGCAGCTTTAGCTTGGCGGGAGGTCACAATGAGCAGTTCTTC.

The chain carries TRBV20-1 and TRBJ2-5, with D perhaps being TRBD1 or TRBD2 (5 bases each). This CDR3 is 13 amino acids long. The ends were cut back, 6 bases at V and 1 base at J, with 12 bases in the middle. In germline, CDR1 is DFQATT, CDR2 SNEGSKA (reference sequence). This CDR3 reads CSAKGRFQETQYF. CDR3 DNA sequence: TGCAGTGCCAAGGGACGGTTCCAAGAGACCCAGTACTTC.

This clonotype came up once. The chain combines TRBV2 with TRBJ1-2; the D is unclear. Germline CDR1 and CDR2: SNHLY and FYNNEI. Trimming took off 4 bases at V and 2 bases at J, with 8 bases between the two ends. The CDR3 spans 13 residues. This CDR3 is CASSGPTNYGYTF. CDR3 nucleotide sequence: TGTGCCAGCAGTGGGCCGACGAACTATGGCTACACCTTC.

Regarding this clonotype: Just one base apart from a much larger clone, this may be a read error. The J gene is TRBJ2-1, the V gene TRBV20-1, with TRBD1 matching 7 bases. This CDR3 region has 14 residues. Germline CDR1 is DFQATT and CDR2 is SNEGSKA (reference sequence). V was clipped by 5 bases and J by 4 bases; unmatched bases: 8. Here the CDR3 reads CSAVEGAQYNEQFF. As DNA, the CDR3 is TGCAGTGCTGTAGAGGGGGCGCAGTACAATGAGCAGTTCTTC.

This clonotype showed up just a few times. J is TRBJ2-1 and V is TRBV7-2, with 11 bases that match TRBD2. CDR3 size: 16 residues. Trimming removed 5 bases from V and 4 bases from J; junction bases left unmatched: 7. The germline CDR1 and CDR2 sequences are SGHTA and FQGNSA. The CDR3 region is CASSPQTSGSYNEQFF. Written as DNA, the CDR3 is TGTGCCAGCAGCCCCCAAACTAGCGGGAGTTACAATGAGCAGTTCTTC.